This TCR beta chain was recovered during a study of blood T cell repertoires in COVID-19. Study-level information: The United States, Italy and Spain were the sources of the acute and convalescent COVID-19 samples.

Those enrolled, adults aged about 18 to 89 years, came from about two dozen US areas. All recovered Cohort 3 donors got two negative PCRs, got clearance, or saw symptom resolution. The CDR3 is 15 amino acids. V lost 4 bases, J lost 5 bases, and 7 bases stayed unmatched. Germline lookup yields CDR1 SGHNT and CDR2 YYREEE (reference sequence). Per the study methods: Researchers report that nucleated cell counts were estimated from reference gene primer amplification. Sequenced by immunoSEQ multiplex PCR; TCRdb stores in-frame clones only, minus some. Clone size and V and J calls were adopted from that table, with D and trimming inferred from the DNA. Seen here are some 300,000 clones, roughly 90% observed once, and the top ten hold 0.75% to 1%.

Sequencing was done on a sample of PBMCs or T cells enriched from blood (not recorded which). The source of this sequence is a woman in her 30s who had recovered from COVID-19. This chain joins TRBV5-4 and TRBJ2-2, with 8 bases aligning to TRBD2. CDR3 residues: CASSPGRAGTGELFF. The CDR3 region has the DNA TGTGCCAGCAGCCCCGGGAGGGCAGGGACCGGGGAGCTGTTTTTT. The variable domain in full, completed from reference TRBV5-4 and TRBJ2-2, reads ETGVTQSPTHLIKTRGQQVTLRCSSQSGHNTVSWYQQALGQGPQFIFQYYREEENGRGNFPPRFSGLQFPNYSSELNVNALELDDSALYLCASSPGRAGTGELFFGEGSRLTVL.